The present TCR beta chain was sequenced within a study of identical twins (dated by TCRdb to the mid-2010s). In terms of the full investigation: To test whether fetal clonotypes persist, this study deep-sequenced TCR alpha and beta repertoires from monozygotic twins, from unrelated adults of various ages, and from cord blood. Replicate twin experiments were performed at different times using different library preparation protocols to rule out contamination. Results and caveats for the whole study, not just this receptor: Because the same donors could not be followed over many years, conclusions were based on cross-sectional statistical analysis. In monozygotic twins, recombination models systematically underestimated out-of-frame TCR alpha sharing, but the models matched the sharing seen between unrelated individuals. Excess twin sharing in beta out-of-frame sequences was weaker because fewer shared sequences lowered the signal-to-noise ratio. Zero-insertion analyses could be partly confounded by invariant T cells such as MAIT and iNKT, although diverse VJ usage argued against such confounding for most clonotypes. Compared with coincidental sharing between unrelated individuals, an excess of low generation-probability sequences was observed among out-of-frame TCR alpha sequences shared between twins. Abundant cord blood beta clonotypes carried fewer insertions; young adult naive repertoires showed a weaker similar trend, while memory repertoires showed none.

Only healthy Caucasian donors were included. The twin cohort comprised three pairs of female monozygotic twins, all aged about 18 to 30 years. Positive isolation kits from Invitrogen were used to isolate the CD4+ and CD8+ T cell populations. Trimming accounts for 0 bases at V and 8 bases at J, while the number of junction bases matched to no gene is 10. The germline V gene encodes CDR1 SGDLS and CDR2 YYNGEE. Including cysteine and phenylalanine, the CDR3 has 18 amino acids. The retained sequence is limited to the CDR3, 54 bases, with the frame set at the first base. Turning to this clonotype: There is no known antigen for this receptor. The record has no base qualities; no much larger clone is one base away.

To prepare the library, 5' RACE was applied. Sequencing relied on an Illumina HiSeq 2000. Template switching introduced a universal primer binding site; the final cDNA contained a unique molecular identifier, enabling accurate counting of TCR cDNA molecules. Specific primers in the conserved constant-segment region were used to synthesize first-strand cDNA for TCR alpha and beta chains. To control for contamination, every cDNA library carried two barcodes: a SMART-Mk sample barcode plus Illumina barcodes. TruSeq adapter sequences and Illumina sample barcodes were added in two successive PCR steps. TCR alpha and beta cDNA libraries were sequenced on the Illumina HiSeq platform with custom primers. As for the authors' bioinformatics: Raw reads were processed with MiGEC to extract unique molecular identifiers, and MiXCR was used to determine CDR3 positions. Recombination models were inferred per individual with the repgenHMM and IGoR tools using an EM algorithm. Shared clonotype analysis was performed with the tcR package in R, normalizing sharing by the product of cloneset sizes. To study raw recombination without the effects of thymic and clonal selection, out-of-frame nonproductive sequences were analyzed. The public reads were run again by TCRdb, first through fastp at Q25 and then through MiXCR, and only productive beta chains were kept. For every CDR3 protein sequence, its rows merge into one entry that carries the most common genes and DNA. The V and J calls were not made by the authors but by TCRdb's processing. The sample contains roughly 480,000 distinct CDR3 sequences, around 24% of them found a single time. The ten largest clones take up roughly 2.8% of the sample.

This sample was shared with a second study, whose subject was T cells expressing NK-cell markers. The second publication reports: Three sorted T-cell subsets (CD3+CD56+NKG2C+, CD3+CD56+NKG2C- and CD3+CD56-NKG2C+) from seven to nine donors had their TCR beta-chain repertoires profiled. Of the eight sequenced donors, seven were found to be HCMV-seropositive and one was found to be HCMV-seronegative. To restrict sorting to alphabetaTCR-expressing T cells, an anti-gammadeltaTCR antibody was added in several experiments. For several donors, the dominant CD3+CD56+NKG2C+ clonotypes were among the top 10 CD8+ clonotypes and accounted for roughly 1.0-8% of CD8+ T cells. Those dominant clonotypes were again the most abundant among CD3+CD56-NKG2C+ cells in a handful of donors, at about 25-65%. Whether the expanded NKG2C-expressing T cell clones were specific for HCMV antigens was left unclear. The eight sequenced donors were randomly selected healthy volunteers, three men and five women. To determine HCMV serostatus, a commercial ELISA kit was used to detect HCMV-specific IgG in serum. MIGEC was used to demultiplex reads and group reads by UMI, and MiTCR was used to assemble and quantify clonotypes. To exclude erroneous sequences, only TCR cDNA sequences supported by at least two reads were retained. The tcR package was used for downstream repertoire analysis, with clonotypes matched between fractions based on CDR3 nucleotide sequence plus V segment. Antigen specificity was annotated against VDJdb with VDJmatch, allowing one amino acid substitution in CDR3.

The sequence is built from TRBV9 and TRBJ2-1, with 14 bases in between that match TRBD2. The specimen sequenced was CD4+ T cells sorted from blood. This clonotype was sampled from a woman between 18 and 29 years old in good health. The DNA sequence reads TGTGCCAGCAGCGTAGTAGGGACCGGGACTAGCGGGGGATATGAGCAGTTCTTC. Its protein reads: CASSVVGTGTSGGYEQFF.